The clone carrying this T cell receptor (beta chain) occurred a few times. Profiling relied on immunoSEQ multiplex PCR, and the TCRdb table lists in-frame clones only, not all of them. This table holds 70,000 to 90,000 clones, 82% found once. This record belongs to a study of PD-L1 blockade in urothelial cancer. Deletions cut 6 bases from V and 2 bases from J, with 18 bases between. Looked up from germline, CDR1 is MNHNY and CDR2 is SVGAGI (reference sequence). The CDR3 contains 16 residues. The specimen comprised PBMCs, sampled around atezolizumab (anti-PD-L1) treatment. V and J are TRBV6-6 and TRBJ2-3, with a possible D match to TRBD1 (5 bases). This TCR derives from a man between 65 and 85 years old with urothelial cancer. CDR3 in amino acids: CASRDSTTVLTDTQYF. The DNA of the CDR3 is TGTGCCAGCAGAGATTCTACGACAGTCCTCACAGATACGCAGTATTTT.